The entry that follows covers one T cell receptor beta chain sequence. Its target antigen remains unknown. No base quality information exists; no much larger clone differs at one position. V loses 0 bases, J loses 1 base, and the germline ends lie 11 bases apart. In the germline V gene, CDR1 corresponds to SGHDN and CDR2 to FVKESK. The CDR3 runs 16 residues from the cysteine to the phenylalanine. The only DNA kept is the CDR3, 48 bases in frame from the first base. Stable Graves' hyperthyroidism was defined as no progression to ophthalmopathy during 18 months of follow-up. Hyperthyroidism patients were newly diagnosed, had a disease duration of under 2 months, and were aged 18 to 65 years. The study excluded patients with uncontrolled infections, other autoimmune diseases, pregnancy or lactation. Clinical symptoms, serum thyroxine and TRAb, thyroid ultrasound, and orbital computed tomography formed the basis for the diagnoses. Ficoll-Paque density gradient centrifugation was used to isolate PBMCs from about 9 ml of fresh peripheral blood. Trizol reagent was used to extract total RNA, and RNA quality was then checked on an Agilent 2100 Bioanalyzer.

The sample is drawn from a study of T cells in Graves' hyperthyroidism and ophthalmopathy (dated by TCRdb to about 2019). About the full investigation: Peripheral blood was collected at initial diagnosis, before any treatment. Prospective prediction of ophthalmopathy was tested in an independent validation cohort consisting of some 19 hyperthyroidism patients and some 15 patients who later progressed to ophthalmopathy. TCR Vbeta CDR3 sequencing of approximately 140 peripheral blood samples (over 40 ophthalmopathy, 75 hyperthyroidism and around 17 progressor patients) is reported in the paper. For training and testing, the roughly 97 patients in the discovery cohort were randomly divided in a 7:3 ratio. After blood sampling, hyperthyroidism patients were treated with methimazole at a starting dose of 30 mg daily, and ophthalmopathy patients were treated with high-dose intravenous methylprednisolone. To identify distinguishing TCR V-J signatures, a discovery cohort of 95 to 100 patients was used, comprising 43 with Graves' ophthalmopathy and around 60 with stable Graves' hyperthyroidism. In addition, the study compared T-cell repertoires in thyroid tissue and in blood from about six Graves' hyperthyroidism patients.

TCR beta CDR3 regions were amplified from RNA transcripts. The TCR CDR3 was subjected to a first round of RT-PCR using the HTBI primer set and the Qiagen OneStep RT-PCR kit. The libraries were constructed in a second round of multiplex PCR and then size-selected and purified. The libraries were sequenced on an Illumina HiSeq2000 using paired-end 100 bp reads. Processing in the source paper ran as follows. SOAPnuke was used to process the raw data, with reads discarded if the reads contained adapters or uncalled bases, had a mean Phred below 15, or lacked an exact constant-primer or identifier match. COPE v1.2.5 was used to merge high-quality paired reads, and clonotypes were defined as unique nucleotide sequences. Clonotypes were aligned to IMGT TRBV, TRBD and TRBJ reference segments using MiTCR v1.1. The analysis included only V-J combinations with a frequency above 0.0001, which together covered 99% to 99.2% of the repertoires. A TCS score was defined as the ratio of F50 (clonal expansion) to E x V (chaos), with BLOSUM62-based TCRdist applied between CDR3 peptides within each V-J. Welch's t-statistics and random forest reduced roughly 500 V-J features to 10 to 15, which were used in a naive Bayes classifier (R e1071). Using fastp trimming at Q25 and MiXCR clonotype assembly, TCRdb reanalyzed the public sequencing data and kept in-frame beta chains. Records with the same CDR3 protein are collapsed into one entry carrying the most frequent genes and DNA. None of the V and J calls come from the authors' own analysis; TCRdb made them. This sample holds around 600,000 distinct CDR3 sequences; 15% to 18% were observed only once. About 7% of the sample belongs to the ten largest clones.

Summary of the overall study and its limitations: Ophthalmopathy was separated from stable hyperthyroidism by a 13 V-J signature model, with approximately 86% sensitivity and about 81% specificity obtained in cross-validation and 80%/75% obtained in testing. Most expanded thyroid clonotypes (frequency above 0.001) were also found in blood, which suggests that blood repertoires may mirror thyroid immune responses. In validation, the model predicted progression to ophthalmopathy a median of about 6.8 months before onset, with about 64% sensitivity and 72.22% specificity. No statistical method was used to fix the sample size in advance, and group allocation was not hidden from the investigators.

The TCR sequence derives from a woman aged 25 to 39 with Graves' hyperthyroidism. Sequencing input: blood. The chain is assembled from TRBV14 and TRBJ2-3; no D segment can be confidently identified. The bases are TGTGCCAGCAGCCAAGATTACCTTGAGGGCACAGATACGCAGTATTTT. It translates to CASSQDYLEGTDTQYF.